This T cell receptor (beta chain) appears in the sequencing data of a study of T-cell memory formation after mild COVID-19. After removal of 0 bases from V and 1 base from J, the junction contained 12 bases not matched to a gene. Germline CDR1 is LGHNA and CDR2 is YNFKEQ. This CDR3 region has 19 residues. MiXCR, applied by TCRdb to the 5' RACE reads, yields one record per CDR3 protein. The table includes about 180,000 distinct CDR3 sequences, roughly 17% detected once. The specimen sequenced was PBMCs or a T cell subset sorted from them (not recorded which). The source of this sequence is an adult woman who had mild COVID-19 (a few samples of this study predate the infection). Cell type and time point are not known. J is TRBJ2-3 and V is TRBV4-2; TRBD2 aligns across 8 bases. DNA for the CDR3: TGTGCCAGCAGCCAAGATAGGTTGCGGGAGGCGGGAGGCACAGATACGCAGTATTTT. Translated: CASSQDRLREAGGTDTQYF.